Shown below are 8 T cell receptor beta chains from a single sample sequenced in a study of T cell repertoires in cytomegalovirus infection. TCRdb re-derived calls from the reads in MiXCR, one entry per CDR3 protein. The sample consists of about 130,000 distinct CDR3 sequences, approximately 9.2% of them appearing once. Specimen: PBMCs. All receptors derive from a human donor in good health (CMV status not recorded). Some clones in this sample may be carry-over from other donors' samples.

Only a few counts were recorded for this clonotype. The J gene is TRBJ2-1, the V gene TRBV3-1; D unclear. CDR3 size: 15 residues. Between the trimmed V and J ends, which lost 0 bases and 5 bases, there was a span of 11 bases. CDR1 and CDR2 from the germline V gene are LGHDT and YNNKEL (reference sequence). DNA of the CDR3: TGTGCCAGCAGCCAAGACCCCGGTCCGGACAATGAGCAGTTCTTC. It translates to CASSQDPGPDNEQFF.

This clonotype was observed at least ten times. V gene TRBV6-2 or TRBV6-3 combines with J gene TRBJ2-7; TRBD1 matches at 7 bases. V trimming: 11 bases; J trimming: 2 bases; junction bases outside the gene matches: 9. Germline lookup yields CDR1 MNHEY and CDR2 SVGEGT. The CDR3 is made up of 13 amino acids. CDR3 coding DNA: TGTGCCTACCGACCGACAGGGACCTACGAGCAGTACTTC. It encodes CAYRPTGTYEQYF.

This clonotype was counted only a few times. The chain is built from TRBV29-1 and TRBJ2-5; D possibly corresponds to TRBD2 (7 bases). Per germline, CDR1 SQVTM and CDR2 ANQGSEA. The V gene lost 0 bases and the J gene lost 8 bases, with 13 bases spanning the gap. CDR3 size: 13 residues. The CDR3 reads CSVEERGRGTQYF. The CDR3 DNA is TGCAGCGTTGAAGAGCGGGGGCGCGGAACCCAGTACTTC. Complete variable domain (other parts from reference TRBV29-1 and TRBJ2-5): SAVISQKPSRDICQRGTSLTIQCQVDSQVTMMFWYRQQPGQSLTLIATANQGSEATYESGFVIDKFPISRPNLTFSTLTVSNMSPEDSSIYLCSVEERGRGTQYFGPGTRLLVL.

The table lists this clonotype with many counts. This CDR3 reads CASSGQGASTDTQYF. In nucleotides, the CDR3 is TGTGCCAGCAGCGGACAGGGGGCTAGCACAGATACGCAGTATTTT. The chain couples TRBV6-4 to TRBJ2-3, with 11 nucleotides matching TRBD1. Trimming at V came to 6 bases and at J to 0 bases, leaving 2 bases not matched to a gene. Germline V gene sequence: CDR1 MRHNA, CDR2 SNTAGT. This CDR3 is built from 15 residues.

This clonotype was found a few times. V and J are TRBV18 and TRBJ2-3; maybe TRBD2 (6 bases). The germline CDR1 and CDR2 sequences are KGHSH and LQKENI. CDR3 length: 15 amino acids. Trimming stripped 1 base from V and 0 bases from J, with 8 bases between. This chain's CDR3 is CASSPRTISTDTQYF. Written as DNA, the CDR3 is TGTGCCAGCTCACCACGGACTATTAGCACAGATACGCAGTATTTT.

The sample holds many counts of this clonotype. V gene TRBV28 combines with J gene TRBJ1-5; D remains ambiguous. The length of the CDR3 is 15 residues. CDR1 and CDR2 (germline): MDHEN, SYDVKM. V lost 7 bases and J 4 bases, leaving 17 bases between the germline ends. The CDR3 nucleotides are TGTGCCAGCACCTCCCCGGCCTTAGGGAATCAGCCCCAGCATTTT. This gives the protein CASTSPALGNQPQHF.

The sample holds many counts of this clonotype. J is TRBJ2-1 and V is TRBV11-1; D possibly corresponds to TRBD2 (5 bases). The CDR3 extends over 12 amino acids. CDR1 and CDR2 (germline): SGHAT, FQDESV (reference sequence). The V end lost 9 bases, the J end lost 1 base, and 7 bases lay between the germline ends. The CDR3 nucleotides read TGTGCCAGTGGGGAGTCCTACAATGAGCAGTTCTTC. It is translated as CASGESYNEQFF.

This clonotype has ten or more counts. V usage is TRBV3-1 and J usage is TRBJ1-5; D gene uncertain. Germline V gives CDR1 LGHDT, CDR2 YNNKEL (reference sequence). V lost 0 bases and J lost 6, with 3 bases in between. The CDR3 totals 12 residues. CDR3 protein: CASSQDGQPQHF. In DNA form, the CDR3 reads TGTGCCAGCAGCCAAGATGGTCAGCCCCAGCATTTT.